This T cell receptor beta chain was sequenced for a study of technical replicates of blood from four donors. After removal of 3 bases from V and 6 bases from J, the junction contained 7 bases not matched to a gene. Looked up from germline, CDR1 is MGHRA and CDR2 is YSYEKL. The CDR3 contains 17 residues. The assay was immunoSEQ multiplex PCR, and TCRdb's table has in-frame clones only and misses some. The table records 60,000 to 85,000 clones, 94% of them present only once. This sequence joins TRBV4-1 and TRBJ2-4, with 14 bases aligning to TRBD2. This TCR came from a human donor in good health. Input material: T cells isolated from PBMCs. CDR3 in amino acids: CASSQVPGLAGANIQYF. For the CDR3, the DNA is TGCGCCAGCAGCCAGGTGCCGGGACTAGCGGGAGCAAACATTCAGTACTTC.